This T cell receptor beta chain emerged from a study of Graves' ophthalmopathy and Graves' hyperthyroidism (dated by TCRdb to the late 2010s). Regarding the complete study: A patient counted as having stable hyperthyroidism if there was no progression to ophthalmopathy within 18 months of follow-up. To explore V-J signatures that separate ophthalmopathy from hyperthyroidism, a discovery set of fewer than 110 patients was enrolled, consisting of roughly 45 with ophthalmopathy and roughly 57 with stable hyperthyroidism. For independent validation, a separate cohort was made up of 18 hyperthyroidism patients plus 17 patients who later progressed from hyperthyroidism to ophthalmopathy. In about 6 hyperthyroidism patients, T-cell repertoires of thyroid tissue and blood were compared. In total, approximately 130 blood samples were TCR-sequenced: 40 to 45 ophthalmopathy, some 75 hyperthyroidism and 17 hyperthyroidism-to-ophthalmopathy patients. To tell Graves' ophthalmopathy apart from Graves' hyperthyroidism, and to predict which patients would progress to ophthalmopathy, the study relied on TCR beta repertoire signatures. Following sample collection, hyperthyroidism patients were given methimazole at a starting dose of 30 mg daily, and ophthalmopathy patients were given high-dose intravenous methylprednisolone.

About this clonotype itself: Which antigen it targets is not known. The sample holds no much larger clone one base away, and base qualities are not on file.

The research as a whole found: In validation, the model predicted ophthalmopathy progression with roughly 68% sensitivity and 72.22% specificity; some 13 predicted patients were CT-confirmed with GO in a median of about 6.1 months. No statistical method was used to set the sample size in advance, and the investigators knew which group each participant was assigned to. Among expanded thyroid clonotypes with frequency above 0.001, most also showed up in blood, which suggests that blood repertoires may reflect the thyroid immune response. In cross-validation, the 13-signature model distinguished ophthalmopathy from stable hyperthyroidism with about 90% sensitivity and just under 84% specificity, and in the test set the corresponding values were around 80% and 75%.

TCR beta CDR3 regions were amplified from RNA transcripts for repertoire sequencing. HTBI primers and the Qiagen OneStep RT-PCR kit were used in a first-round RT-PCR, which was followed by a second-round multiplex PCR, size selection and purification. Sequencing of the libraries was carried out on an Illumina HiSeq2000 in paired-end mode with 100 bp reads. For the original study's pipeline: SOAPnuke was used to process the reads, removing any read that contained adapters or uncalled bases, had a mean Phred below 15, or lacked an exact match to the constant primer or identifier. High-quality paired reads were merged with COPE v1.2.5. Clonotypes were defined as unique nucleotide sequences and were aligned to IMGT TRB V, D and J references using MiTCR v1.1. The analysis was limited to V-J combinations with a frequency above 0.0001, which together covered about 99% of the repertoires. A TCR clonal expansion and chaos score per V-J combination was defined as the ratio of F50 clonal expansion to chaos observed in the TCRdist matrix. Welch's t-statistics and random forest were used to reduce the features to 10 to 15 V-J combinations, which were then used as input to a naive Bayes classifier. The Morisita-Horn index was used to measure how similar the thyroid and blood repertoires were. The public sequencing data were trimmed at Q25 with fastp and processed into clonotypes with MiXCR by TCRdb, which kept only in-frame beta chains. Each record represents a unique CDR3 protein, reported with the most common genes and DNA among its rows. These V and J calls derive from TCRdb rather than the authors' analysis. The sample has roughly 1.1 million distinct CDR3 sequences on record, about two fifths of them singletons. The ten largest clones represent more than 9.5% of the sample.

The hyperthyroidism patients were 18 to 65 years old and newly diagnosed, with a disease duration of less than 2 months. Patients were excluded if they had other autoimmune diseases, uncontrolled infections, pregnancy or lactation. Clinical symptoms, serum thyroxine, TRAb, thyroid ultrasound and orbital computed tomography were used for diagnosis. Trizol reagent was used to extract the total RNA, and its quality was then checked on an Agilent 2100 Bioanalyzer. The sample was peripheral blood or thyroid tissue (not recorded which). This sequence originates from an adult man with Graves' hyperthyroidism.

The CDR3 loop reads CASRDTKGDYQPQHF. The DNA is TGTGCCAGCAGGGACACGAAGGGGGACTATCAGCCCCAGCATTTT. The rearrangement combines TRBV19 with TRBJ1-5; perhaps TRBD1 is the D gene, with 6 bases matching. V is pared back by 9 bases and J by 5 bases, with 20 bases lying between the germline termini. The CDR3 starts with the cysteine, ends with the phenylalanine, and has 15 residues. Only the CDR3 DNA stays, 45 bases, in frame from base 1. Per the germline V gene (reference sequence), LNHDA is the CDR1 and SQIVND is the CDR2.